These 21 T cell receptor beta chains share one sample of origin, sequenced in a study of T cell responses to AZD1222 COVID-19 vaccine. TCRdb's table, derived via immunoSEQ multiplex PCR, lists solely in-frame clones and lacks some. The table has 89,000 or so clones, approximately 83% seen once. The sequences come from peripheral blood, collected on day 0 of AZD1222 vaccination. All receptors come from an adult in good health.

The chain links TRBV28 to TRBJ1-1; TRBD1 matches at 7 bases. CDR3 size: 15 residues. Germline CDR1 reads MDHEN; CDR2 reads SYDVKM. V shed 7 bases and J 5 bases; nucleotides not matched to a gene: 13. The CDR3 DNA follows: TGTGCCAGCAACTCCCAGGCAGGGGGAGAGACTGAAGCTTTCTTT. This sequence encodes CASNSQAGGETEAFF.

This clone has only a few counts. The chain couples TRBV7-9 to TRBJ1-4; D call uncertain. Germline V gene sequence: CDR1 SEHNR, CDR2 FQNEAQ (reference sequence). The germline V and J ends were trimmed by 11 bases and 14 bases, with 24 bases remaining between them. The CDR3 is made up of 13 amino acids. The CDR3 coding sequence is TGTGCCCTTGGCCAGACCCGGGGTTCTTGGCTGTTTTTT. Its protein is CALGQTRGSWLFF.

Here the CDR3 DNA reads TGTGCCAGCAGCCTCGCCGTGACCTCGTCGGGGGGTACCCTCCACTTT. It is translated as CASSLAVTSSGGTLHF. The chain combines TRBV14 with TRBJ1-6, with D possibly matching TRBD1 (5 bases). CDR1 and CDR2 (germline): SGHDN, FVKESK. The CDR3 length is 16 residues. Trimming cost V 4 bases and J 14 bases, with 24 bases left between them.

The chain carries TRBV30 and TRBJ1-6, with 9 bases aligning to TRBD1. Germline-derived CDR1 and CDR2 are GTSNPN and SVGIG (reference sequence). This CDR3 is 14 amino acids long. Trimming removed 2 bases from V and 8 bases from J; junction bases left unmatched: 4. This chain's CDR3 is CAWSSRTGDSPLHF. CDR3 sequence (DNA): TGTGCCTGGAGTAGCAGGACAGGGGATTCACCCCTCCACTTT.

This chain joins TRBV10-3 and TRBJ2-7; D remains unclear. CDR1 ENHRY and CDR2 SYGVKD come from the germline V gene. The V and J ends lost 10 bases and 5 bases respectively, with 12 bases between them. The CDR3 extends over 11 amino acids. The CDR3 protein is CATRQTDEQYF. The CDR3 DNA sequence: TGTGCCACCAGGCAAACTGACGAGCAGTACTTC.

V usage is TRBV14 and J usage is TRBJ1-3, with TRBD1 matching 9 bases. CDR1 is SGHDN and CDR2 is FVKESK in the germline V gene. J gave up 0 bases and V 4 bases, and 7 bases lay outside the gene matches. There are 17 residues in the CDR3. Written as DNA, the CDR3 is TGTGCCAGCAGCCGCAACAGGGGGCACCTCTCTGGAAACACCATATATTTT. This encodes CASSRNRGHLSGNTIYF.

The genes are TRBV18 and TRBJ1-1; no clear D gene. V lost 3 bases and J 0 bases, leaving 2 bases between the germline ends. This CDR3 contains 12 residues. Germline CDR1 is KGHSH and CDR2 is LQKENI. CDR3 in amino acids: CASSPLNTEAFF. In DNA, the CDR3 is TGTGCCAGCTCACCCCTGAACACTGAAGCTTTCTTT.

This chain joins TRBV28 and TRBJ1-1; D may be TRBD1 (6 bases). V lost 5 bases and J lost 6, with 10 bases in between. Per germline, CDR1 MDHEN and CDR2 SYDVKM. The CDR3 consists of 12 residues. The CDR3 nucleotides are TGTGCCAGCAGTATCTACAGGGCTGAAGCTTTCTTT. As protein: CASSIYRAEAFF.

The chain carries TRBV28 and TRBJ1-6; D gene unclear. The V gene lost 7 bases and the J gene lost 7 bases, with 17 bases spanning the gap. Germline V gives CDR1 MDHEN, CDR2 SYDVKM. This CDR3 region has 15 residues. CDR3 nucleotides: TGTGCCAGCACCTCCCACGACCTTCGGAATTCACCCCTCCACTTT. Translating gives CASTSHDLRNSPLHF.

This sequence joins TRBV6-2 or TRBV6-3 and TRBJ1-2; D unclear. The CDR3 sequence is 13 residues long. In germline, CDR1 is MNHEY, CDR2 SVGEGT. Trimming removed 0 bases from V and 6 bases from J, with 8 bases in between. This CDR3 reads CASSYSSQNGYTF. The CDR3 nucleotides read TGTGCCAGCAGTTACTCGTCACAGAATGGCTACACCTTC.

The chain joins TRBV14 to TRBJ1-1; D might be TRBD1 (6 bases). This CDR3 spans 12 amino acids. Germline assignment: CDR1 SGHDN and CDR2 FVKESK. V lost 6 bases and J lost 7, with 12 bases in between. CDR3: CASRQGEGEAFF. The DNA of the CDR3 is TGTGCCAGCAGACAGGGCGAGGGTGAAGCTTTCTTT.

With regard to this clone: A single base separates this from a much larger clone, so it may be a read error. In DNA form, the CDR3 reads TGTGCCAGCAGGTCGGAAACTAGCTCGGGTACCGGGGAGCTGTTTTTT. Residues: CASRSETSSGTGELFF. J is TRBJ2-2 and V is TRBV28, with TRBD2 as a possible D gene (6 bases). Looked up from germline, CDR1 is MDHEN and CDR2 is SYDVKM. The CDR3 consists of 16 residues. Deletions cut 6 bases from V and 5 bases from J, with 19 bases between.

The V and J genes are TRBV19 and TRBJ2-1; D tentatively reads TRBD1 or TRBD2 (7 bases each). The germline CDR1 and CDR2 sequences are LNHDA and SQIVND (reference sequence). The CDR3 runs to 13 residues. V was pared by 3 bases and J by 7 bases, with 10 bases between. DNA of the CDR3: TGTGCCAGTAGTATCCAGGGGGGGAATGAGCAGTTCTTC. It encodes CASSIQGGNEQFF.

The chain carries TRBV5-4 and TRBJ1-1, with D unclear. Germline-derived CDR1 and CDR2 are SGHNT and YYREEE (reference sequence). V was pared by 0 bases and J by 0 bases, with 9 bases between. The CDR3 contains 15 residues. Written as DNA, the CDR3 is TGTGCCAGCAGCTTGGATGTAGGGCTGAACACTGAAGCTTTCTTT. Protein sequence: CASSLDVGLNTEAFF.

The chain links TRBV5-4 to TRBJ1-2; no definite D call. The V end was cut by 0 bases, the J end by 8 bases, with 11 bases between. CDR1 and CDR2 from the germline V gene are SGHNT and YYREEE (reference sequence). The length of the CDR3 is 13 residues. CDR3 coding DNA: TGTGCCAGCAGCTTGGCCCCGGGGTACGGCTACACCTTC. Translating it yields CASSLAPGYGYTF.

This sequence joins TRBV5-1 and TRBJ2-5, with TRBD2 as a possible D gene (5 bases). The CDR3 is made up of 14 amino acids. Germline V lookup: CDR1 SGHRS, CDR2 YFSETQ. Trimming cost V 3 bases and J 5 bases, with 14 bases left between them. CDR3 DNA: TGCGCCAGCAGCTCCCGACTGGAGCGGGAGACCCAGTACTTC. Residues: CASSSRLERETQYF.

This clone was picked up a small number of times. The chain couples TRBV2 to TRBJ1-2, with D uncertain. Germline V CDR1 and CDR2: SNHLY, FYNNEI. Deletions cut 6 bases from V and 8 bases from J, with 13 bases between. This CDR3 has 12 amino acids. The CDR3 region is CASRPGPLGYTF. DNA for the CDR3: TGTGCCAGCAGGCCGGGTCCCCTGGGCTACACCTTC.

V is TRBV11-3 and J is TRBJ2-3, with 7 bases that match TRBD1. Trimming took 10 bases from V and 1 from J; bases not matched to a gene: 8. Germline CDR1 and CDR2: SGHNT and YENEEA. This CDR3 is built from 14 residues. The CDR3 DNA reads TGTGCCACTCGGTCCGGGACAGGCACAGATACGCAGTATTTT. Amino acids: CATRSGTGTDTQYF.

This sequence joins TRBV7-3 and TRBJ2-3; no clear D gene. Germline V gene sequence: CDR1 SGHTA, CDR2 FQGTGA. V was trimmed by 5 bases and J by 0 bases, leaving 9 bases between them. This CDR3 has 14 amino acids. As DNA, the CDR3 is TGTGCCAGCAGCGACTCCGGTAGCACAGATACGCAGTATTTT. This sequence encodes CASSDSGSTDTQYF.

This clone showed up just once. The rearrangement uses TRBV5-6 and TRBJ2-1; 14 bases line up with TRBD2. Germline values: CDR1 SGHDT, CDR2 YYEEEE. The CDR3 is 18 amino acids. After removal of 1 base from V and 3 bases from J, the junction contained 6 bases not matched to a gene. The CDR3 DNA sequence: TGTGCCAGCAGCTTGCGACTAGCGGGAGGGCCGCTCTACAATGAGCAGTTCTTC. Its translation is CASSLRLAGGPLYNEQFF.

This rearrangement joins TRBV6-5 to TRBJ1-3; D remains ambiguous. Per the germline V gene, CDR1 is MNHEY and CDR2 is SVGAGI. The CDR3 length is 15 residues. V lost 1 base and J 1 base, leaving 8 bases between the germline ends. As DNA, the CDR3 is TGTGCCAGCAGTTACTTTGGCAGATCTGGAAACACCATATATTTT. Translation: CASSYFGRSGNTIYF.